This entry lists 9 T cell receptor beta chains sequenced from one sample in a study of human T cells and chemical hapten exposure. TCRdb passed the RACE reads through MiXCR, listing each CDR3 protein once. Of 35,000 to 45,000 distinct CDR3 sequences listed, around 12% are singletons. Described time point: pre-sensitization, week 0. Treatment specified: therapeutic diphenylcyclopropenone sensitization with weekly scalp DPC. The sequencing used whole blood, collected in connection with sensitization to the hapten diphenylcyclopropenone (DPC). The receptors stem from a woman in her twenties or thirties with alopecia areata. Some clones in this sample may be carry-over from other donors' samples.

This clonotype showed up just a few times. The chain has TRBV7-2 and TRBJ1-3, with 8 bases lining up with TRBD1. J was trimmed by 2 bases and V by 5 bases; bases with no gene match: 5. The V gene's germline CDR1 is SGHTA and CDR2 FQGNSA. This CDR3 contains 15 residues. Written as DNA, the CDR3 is TGTGCCAGCAGCCCGTCGACAGGGGCTGGAAACACCATATATTTT. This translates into CASSPSTGAGNTIYF.

CDR3 sequence reads: CASSPMAEYQETQYF. CDR3 sequence (DNA): TGTGCCAGCTCACCAATGGCAGAGTACCAAGAGACCCAGTACTTC. The rearrangement links TRBV18 to TRBJ2-5; D unresolved. Germline CDR1 KGHSH, CDR2 LQKENI. V lost 2 bases and J lost 0, with 10 bases in between. This CDR3 is 15 amino acids long.

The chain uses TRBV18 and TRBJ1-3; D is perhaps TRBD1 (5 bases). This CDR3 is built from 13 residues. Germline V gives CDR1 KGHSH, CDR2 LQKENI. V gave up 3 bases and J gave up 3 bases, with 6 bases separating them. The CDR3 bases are TGTGCCAGCTCACCGGGACTTGGAAACACCATATATTTT. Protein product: CASSPGLGNTIYF.

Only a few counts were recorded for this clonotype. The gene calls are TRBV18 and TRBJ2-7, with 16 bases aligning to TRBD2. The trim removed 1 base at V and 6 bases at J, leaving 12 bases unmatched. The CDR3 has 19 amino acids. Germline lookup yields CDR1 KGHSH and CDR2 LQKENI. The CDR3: CASSPLASGTSGRASEQYF. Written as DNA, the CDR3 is TGTGCCAGCTCACCACTTGCTTCCGGGACTAGCGGGAGGGCCTCCGAGCAGTACTTC.

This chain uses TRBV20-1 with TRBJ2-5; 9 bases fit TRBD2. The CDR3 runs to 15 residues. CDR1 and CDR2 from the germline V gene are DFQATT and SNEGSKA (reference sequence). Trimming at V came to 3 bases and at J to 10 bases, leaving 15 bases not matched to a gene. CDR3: CSASPGTSSLRGQYF. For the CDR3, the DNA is TGCAGTGCTAGTCCCGGGACTAGCAGCCTGAGAGGCCAGTACTTC.

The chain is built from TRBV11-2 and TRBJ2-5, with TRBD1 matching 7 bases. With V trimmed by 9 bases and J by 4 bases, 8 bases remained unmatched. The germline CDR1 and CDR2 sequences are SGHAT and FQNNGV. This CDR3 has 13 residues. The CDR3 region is CASSDRRSETQYF. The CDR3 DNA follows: TGTGCCAGTTCGGACAGGAGATCAGAGACCCAGTACTTC. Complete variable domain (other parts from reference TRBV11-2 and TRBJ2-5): EAGVAQSPRYKIIEKRQSVAFWCNPISGHATLYWYQQILGQGPKLLIQFQNNGVVDDSQLPKDRFSAERLKGVDSTLKIQPAKLEDSAVYLCASSDRRSETQYFGPGTRLLVL.

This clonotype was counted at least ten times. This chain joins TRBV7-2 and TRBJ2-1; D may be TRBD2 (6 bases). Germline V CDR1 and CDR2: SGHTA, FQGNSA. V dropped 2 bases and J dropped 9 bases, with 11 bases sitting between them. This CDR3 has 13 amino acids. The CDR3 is CASSLLEAGEQFF. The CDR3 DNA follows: TGTGCCAGCAGCTTATTGGAAGCGGGTGAGCAGTTCTTC.

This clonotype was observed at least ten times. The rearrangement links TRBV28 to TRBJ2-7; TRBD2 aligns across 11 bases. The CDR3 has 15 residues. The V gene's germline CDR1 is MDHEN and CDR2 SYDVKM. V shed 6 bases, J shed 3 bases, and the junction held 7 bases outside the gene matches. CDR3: CASSRTSGSRYEQYF. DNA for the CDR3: TGTGCCAGCAGCCGAACTAGCGGGAGTCGCTACGAGCAGTACTTC.

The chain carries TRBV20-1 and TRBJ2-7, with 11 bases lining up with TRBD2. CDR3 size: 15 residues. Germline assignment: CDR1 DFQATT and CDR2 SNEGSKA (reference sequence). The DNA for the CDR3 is TGCAGGGCCCAGTGGGGTAGCGGGAGGGCCTCCGAGCAGTACTTC. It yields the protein CRAQWGSGRASEQYF.